Listed below are T cell receptor beta chains from one sample, sequenced in a study of blood T cell repertoires in COVID-19. Assay: immunoSEQ multiplex PCR; the TCRdb copy retains only in-frame clones and omits some. The sample carries under 300,000 clones, around 82% recorded once. The sample consisted of peripheral blood. These receptors all stem from an elderly woman with active or convalescent COVID-19. The CDR3 runs from the conserved cysteine through the conserved F or W. Fields, in order: CDR3 protein, CDR3 DNA, J gene, D gene, V gene. The D gene is left open where the match is weak.

cdr3_aa: CAISESRGGRDTQYF
cdr3_nt: TGTGCCATCAGTGAGTCTCGGGGGGGCAGAGATACGCAGTATTTT
j_call: TRBJ2-3
d_call: TRBD2
v_call: TRBV10-3

cdr3_aa: CASSRGGLYNEQFF
cdr3_nt: TGTGCCAGCAGCCGCGGCGGACTCTACAATGAGCAGTTCTTC
j_call: TRBJ2-1
d_call: -
v_call: TRBV13

cdr3_aa: CSASGAGNYGYTF
cdr3_nt: TGCAGTGCTAGTGGTGCGGGGAACTATGGCTACACCTTC
j_call: TRBJ1-2
d_call: -
v_call: TRBV20-1

cdr3_aa: CASSLVGGGYNEQFF
cdr3_nt: TGCGCCAGCAGCTTGGTGGGCGGGGGGTACAATGAGCAGTTCTTC
j_call: TRBJ2-1
d_call: TRBD2
v_call: TRBV5-1

cdr3_aa: CASSSNRDDGYTF
cdr3_nt: TGTGCCAGCTCATCTAACAGGGATGATGGCTACACCTTC
j_call: TRBJ1-2
d_call: -
v_call: TRBV18

cdr3_aa: CASSPRRLAGASGADTQYF
cdr3_nt: TGTGCCAGCAGCCCCCGAAGACTAGCGGGAGCGTCTGGGGCAGATACGCAGTATTTT
j_call: TRBJ2-3
d_call: TRBD2
v_call: TRBV3-1/TRBV3-2

cdr3_aa: CASSIGTGTGGFGTQYF
cdr3_nt: TGTGCCAGCAGCATAGGGACCGGGACAGGGGGTTTTGGGACCCAGTACTTC
j_call: TRBJ2-5
d_call: TRBD1
v_call: TRBV28

cdr3_aa: CASSPGSGEGVTQYF
cdr3_nt: TGCGCCAGCAGCCCGGGTAGCGGTGAAGGTGTGACCCAGTACTTC
j_call: TRBJ2-5
d_call: -
v_call: TRBV4-1

cdr3_aa: CASRQQGISNQPQHF
cdr3_nt: TGTGCCAGCAGGCAACAGGGTATAAGCAATCAGCCCCAGCATTTT
j_call: TRBJ1-5
d_call: -
v_call: TRBV28

cdr3_aa: CASSPMTGSYNEQFF
cdr3_nt: TGTGCCAGCAGCCCAATGACAGGGTCCTACAATGAGCAGTTCTTC
j_call: TRBJ2-1
d_call: TRBD1
v_call: TRBV3-1/TRBV3-2

cdr3_aa: CASSLGTGFSETQYF
cdr3_nt: TGCGCCAGCAGCTTGGGGACAGGGTTCTCGGAGACCCAGTACTTC
j_call: TRBJ2-5
d_call: TRBD1
v_call: TRBV5-1

cdr3_aa: CASSQVRRAGAFF
cdr3_nt: TGTGCCAGCAGCCAAGTGAGGAGGGCAGGAGCTTTCTTT
j_call: TRBJ1-1
d_call: -
v_call: TRBV3-1/TRBV3-2

cdr3_aa: CASRPPGTSNHEQFF
cdr3_nt: TGTGCCAGCAGGCCTCCCGGGACTAGTAACCATGAGCAGTTCTTC
j_call: TRBJ2-1
d_call: TRBD2
v_call: TRBV5-4

cdr3_aa: CATSRDLTEGNTIYF
cdr3_nt: TGTGCCACCAGCAGAGATTTGACAGAAGGAAACACCATATATTTT
j_call: TRBJ1-3
d_call: -
v_call: TRBV15